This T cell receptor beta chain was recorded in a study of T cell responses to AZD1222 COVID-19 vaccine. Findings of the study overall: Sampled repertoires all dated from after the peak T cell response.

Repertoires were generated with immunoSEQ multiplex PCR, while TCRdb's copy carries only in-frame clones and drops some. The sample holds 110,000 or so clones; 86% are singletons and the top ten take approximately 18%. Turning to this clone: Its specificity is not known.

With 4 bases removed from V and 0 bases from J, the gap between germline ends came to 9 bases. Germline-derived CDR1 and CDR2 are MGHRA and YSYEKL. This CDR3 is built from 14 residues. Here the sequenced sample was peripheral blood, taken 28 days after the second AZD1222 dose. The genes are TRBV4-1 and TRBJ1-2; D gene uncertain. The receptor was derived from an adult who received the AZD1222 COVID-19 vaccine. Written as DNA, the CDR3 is TGCGCCAGCAGCCTATTACAAACTAACTATGGCTACACCTTC. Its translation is CASSLLQTNYGYTF.